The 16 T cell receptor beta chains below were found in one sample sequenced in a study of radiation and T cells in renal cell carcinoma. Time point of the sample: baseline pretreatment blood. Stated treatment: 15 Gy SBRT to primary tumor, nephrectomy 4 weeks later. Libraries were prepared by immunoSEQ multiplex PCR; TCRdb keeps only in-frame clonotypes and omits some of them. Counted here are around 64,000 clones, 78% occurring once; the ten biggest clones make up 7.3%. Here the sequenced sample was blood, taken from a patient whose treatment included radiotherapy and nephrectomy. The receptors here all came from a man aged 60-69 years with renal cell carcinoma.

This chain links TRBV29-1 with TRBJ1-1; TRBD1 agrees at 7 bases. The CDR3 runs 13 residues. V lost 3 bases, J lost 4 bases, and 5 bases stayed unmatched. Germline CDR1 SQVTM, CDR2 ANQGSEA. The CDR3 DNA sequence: TGCAGCGTTGATGACAGGGCTTTCACTGAAGCTTTCTTT. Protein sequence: CSVDDRAFTEAFF.

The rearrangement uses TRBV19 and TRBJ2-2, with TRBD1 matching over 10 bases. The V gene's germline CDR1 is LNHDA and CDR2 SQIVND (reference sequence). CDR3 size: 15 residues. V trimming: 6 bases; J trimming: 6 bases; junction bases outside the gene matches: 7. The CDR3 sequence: CASRWGQGIAGELFF. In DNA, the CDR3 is TGTGCCAGTAGGTGGGGACAGGGGATCGCCGGGGAGCTGTTTTTT.

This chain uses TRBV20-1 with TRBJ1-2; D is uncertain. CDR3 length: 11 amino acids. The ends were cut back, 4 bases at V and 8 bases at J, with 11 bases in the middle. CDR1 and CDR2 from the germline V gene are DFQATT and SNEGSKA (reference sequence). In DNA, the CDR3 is TGCAGTGCTAAGGTGGCGAGGGGCTACACCTTC. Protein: CSAKVARGYTF.

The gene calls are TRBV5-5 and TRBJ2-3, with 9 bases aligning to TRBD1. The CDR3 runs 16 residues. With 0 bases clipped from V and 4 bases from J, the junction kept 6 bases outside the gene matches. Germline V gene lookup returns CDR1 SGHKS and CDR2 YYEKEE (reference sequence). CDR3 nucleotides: TGTGCCAGCAGCTTGGCATGGGACAGGGCGGCAGATACGCAGTATTTT. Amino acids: CASSLAWDRAADTQYF.

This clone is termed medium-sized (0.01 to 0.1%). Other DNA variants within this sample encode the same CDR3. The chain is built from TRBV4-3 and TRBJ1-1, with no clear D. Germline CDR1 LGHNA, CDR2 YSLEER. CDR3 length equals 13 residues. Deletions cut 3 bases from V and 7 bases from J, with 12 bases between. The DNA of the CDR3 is TGCGCCAGCAGCCAGGACCTGGGAGTTGAAGCTTTCTTT. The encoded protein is CASSQDLGVEAFF.

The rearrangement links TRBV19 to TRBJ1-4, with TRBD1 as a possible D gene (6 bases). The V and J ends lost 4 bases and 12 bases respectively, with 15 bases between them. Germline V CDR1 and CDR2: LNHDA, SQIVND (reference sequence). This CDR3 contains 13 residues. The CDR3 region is CASSNRVLGELFF. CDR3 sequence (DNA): TGTGCCAGTAGTAACAGGGTCCTAGGGGAACTGTTTTTT.

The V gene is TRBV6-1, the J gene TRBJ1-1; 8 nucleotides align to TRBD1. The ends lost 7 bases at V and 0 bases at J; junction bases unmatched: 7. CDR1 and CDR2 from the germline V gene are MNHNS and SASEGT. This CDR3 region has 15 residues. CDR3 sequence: CASTPRTGLNTEAFF. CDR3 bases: TGTGCCAGCACCCCCCGGACAGGGCTGAACACTGAAGCTTTCTTT.

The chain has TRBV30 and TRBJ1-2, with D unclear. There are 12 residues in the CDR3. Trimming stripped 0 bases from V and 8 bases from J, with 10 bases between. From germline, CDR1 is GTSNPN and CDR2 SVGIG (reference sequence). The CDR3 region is CAWSVSEEGYTF. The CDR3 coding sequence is TGTGCCTGGAGTGTCTCCGAGGAAGGCTACACCTTC.

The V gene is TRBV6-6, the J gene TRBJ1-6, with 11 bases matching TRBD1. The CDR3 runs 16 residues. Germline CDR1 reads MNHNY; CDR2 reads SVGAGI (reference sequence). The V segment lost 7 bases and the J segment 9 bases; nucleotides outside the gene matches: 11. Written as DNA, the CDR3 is TGTGCCAGCACCCCAGACGGGACAGGGGGAATTTCACCCCTCCACTTT. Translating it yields CASTPDGTGGISPLHF.

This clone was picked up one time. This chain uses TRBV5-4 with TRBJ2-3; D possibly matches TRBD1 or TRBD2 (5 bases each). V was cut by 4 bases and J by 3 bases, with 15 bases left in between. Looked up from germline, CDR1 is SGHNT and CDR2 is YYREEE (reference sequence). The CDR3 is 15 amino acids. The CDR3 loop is CASSPRDLLTDTQYF. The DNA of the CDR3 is TGTGCCAGCAGCCCCCGGGACCTTCTAACAGATACGCAGTATTTT.

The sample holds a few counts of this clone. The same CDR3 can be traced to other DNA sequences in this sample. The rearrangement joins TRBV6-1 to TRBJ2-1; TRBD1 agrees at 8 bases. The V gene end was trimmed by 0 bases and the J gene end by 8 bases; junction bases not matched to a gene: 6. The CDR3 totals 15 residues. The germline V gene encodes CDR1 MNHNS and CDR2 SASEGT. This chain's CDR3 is CASSEAATGAHEQFF. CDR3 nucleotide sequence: TGTGCCAGCAGTGAAGCGGCGACAGGGGCTCATGAGCAGTTCTTC.

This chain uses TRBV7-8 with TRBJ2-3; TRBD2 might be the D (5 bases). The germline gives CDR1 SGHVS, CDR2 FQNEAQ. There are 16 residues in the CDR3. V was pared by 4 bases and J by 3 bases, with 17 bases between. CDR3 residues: CASSWTVPTGTDTQYF. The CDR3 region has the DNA TGTGCCAGCAGCTGGACCGTCCCCACGGGAACAGATACGCAGTATTTT.

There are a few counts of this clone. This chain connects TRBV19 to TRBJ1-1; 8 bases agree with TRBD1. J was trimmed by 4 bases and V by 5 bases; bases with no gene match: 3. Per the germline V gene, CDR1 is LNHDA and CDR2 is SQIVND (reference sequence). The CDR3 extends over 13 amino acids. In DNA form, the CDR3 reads TGTGCCAGTAGTGCACAGGGGGGCACTGAAGCTTTCTTT. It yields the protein CASSAQGGTEAFF.

CDR3 sequence reads: CASSPYDINTGELFF. CDR3 DNA: TGTGCCAGCAGCCCTTACGACATCAACACCGGGGAGCTGTTTTTT. The chain recombines TRBV9 with TRBJ2-2; the D is unclear. Trimming removed 4 bases from V and 2 bases from J, with 12 bases in between. The CDR3 sequence is 15 residues long. Germline V lookup: CDR1 SGDLS, CDR2 YYNGEE. The full variable domain, in which reference TRBV9 and TRBJ2-2 provide the parts outside the CDR3, is DSGVTQTPKHLITATGQRVTLRCSPRSGDLSVYWYQQSLDQGLQFLIQYYNGEERAKGNILERFSAQQFPDLHSELNLSSLELGDSALYFCASSPYDINTGELFFGEGSRLTVL.

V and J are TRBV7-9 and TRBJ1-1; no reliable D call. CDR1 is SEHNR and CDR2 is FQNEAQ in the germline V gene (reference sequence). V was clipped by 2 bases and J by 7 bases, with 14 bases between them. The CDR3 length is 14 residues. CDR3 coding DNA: TGTGCCAGCAGCTTAACCCCTGCGAGGAGTGAAGCTTTCTTT. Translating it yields CASSLTPARSEAFF.

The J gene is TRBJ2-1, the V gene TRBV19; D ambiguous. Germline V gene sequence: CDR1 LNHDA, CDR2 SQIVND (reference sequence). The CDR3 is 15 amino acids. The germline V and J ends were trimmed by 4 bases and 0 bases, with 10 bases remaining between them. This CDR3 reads CASSTTVSSYNEQFF. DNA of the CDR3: TGTGCCAGTAGTACAACGGTGAGCTCCTACAATGAGCAGTTCTTC.